This T cell receptor (beta chain) was captured in a study of blood T cell repertoires in COVID-19 (dated by TCRdb to the early 2020s). Regarding the study in general: Samples covering the acute and convalescent phases of COVID-19 were provided by collaborators in the United States, Italy and Spain. A de-identified subject ID, COVID-19 status, age in years and sex were almost always included in the sample metadata. Where available, HLA class I and class II types were obtained from metadata supplied by the sample provider rather than from assay-based typing. The material from the prospective study consisted of cDNA or gDNA derived from T cells, B-cell-depleted T cells, or PBMCs. A freely available public database, intended as a resource for researchers studying the immune response to SARS-CoV-2, is where the repertoires were released. Samples were obtained from the ongoing ImmuneRACE study (first 160 participants) and from about 1,300 subjects provided by 6 global collaborators. Subjects who had been exposed to COVID-19, were actively infected with it, or had recovered from it provided the deeply sampled blood TCRbeta repertoires that made up the dataset.

The immunoSEQ Assay, a bias-controlled multiplex PCR, was used to amplify TCRbeta CDR3 regions from genomic DNA. Under the source paper's analysis protocol: Nucleated cell counts per sample were estimated from amplification of reference gene primers within the assay. To quantify the absolute abundance of each unique TCRbeta CDR3 rearrangement, sequence reads were collapsed and filtered. For each sample, productive Simpson clonality was calculated as the square root of Simpson's diversity index across productive rearrangements. Entries here come from immuneACCESS through TCRdb and include only in-frame sequences with V and J called. Some clones fail to appear in such tables; in the studies checked, an unresolved V gene covers under half of the shortfall, and the cause of the remainder is unknown. That table is the source of V, J and clone size, and D and trimming were worked out from the DNA. The sample has roughly 260,000 clones on record, less than 85% of them singletons. 2.5% to 3.5% of the sample belongs to the ten largest clones.

V is cut by 4 bases and J by 2 bases, and the space between the germline ends is 12 bases. Reading from cysteine to phenylalanine, the CDR3 counts 15 amino acids. Left in the record is the CDR3 DNA by itself, 45 bases read in frame from the first base. Looking up the germline V gene (reference sequence) yields CDR1 MNHEY and CDR2 SMNVEV. Details on this clone: The antigen it binds to is not known. No base quality values were provided; no much bigger clone lies one nucleotide off.

Overall results and qualifications from the work: How much clinical and demographic metadata was included differed by source and by participant, and the metadata was provided uncurated.

Whole blood was collected in K2EDTA tubes by collaborating institutions according to the institutions' own protocols. For TCRbeta analysis, collaborators shipped samples in one of three forms: frozen whole blood, isolated PBMCs, or DNA extracted from either of those sample types. This chain is built from TRBV27 and TRBJ2-1; TRBD2 might be the D gene, on 6 matching bases. Sequencing used peripheral blood. This TCR was recovered from a woman younger than 30 with acute or convalescent COVID-19. The DNA is as follows: TGTGCCAGCAGTTCCACCGGGACTGCCTACAATGAGCAGTTCTTC. This is translated as CASSSTGTAYNEQFF.